The source of this TCR beta chain is a study of T cells in women clearing cervical HPV infection. The overall study: HLA type stays a possible confounder, typing being limited.

Study-level results: Combining TCR richness with V gene abundances gave about 0.87 AUC.

On this clone: Its antigen is still unknown. Sequencing ends 3 residues short of the CDR3 end; the germline J gene provides the rest.

The repertoire was sequenced with immunoSEQ multiplex PCR; TCRdb's copy has only in-frame clones and lacks some. Its table records around 12,000 clones. Per the germline V gene, CDR1 is SGHNT and CDR2 is YYREEE (reference sequence). The CDR3 is made up of 15 amino acids. The chain joins TRBV5-4 to TRBJ2-3; TRBD2 might be the D (5 bases). Sample: blood buffy coat. The receptor was derived from a woman aged 18 to 75 with a cervical HPV16 infection that either progressed to CIN3+ or cleared (not recorded which). Incomplete CDR3 DNA: TGTGCCAGCAGCTCCCCACCAGCGGCTCAAGAGACG. This gives the protein CASSSPPAAQET. The full CDR3 protein is CASSSPPAAQETQYF.